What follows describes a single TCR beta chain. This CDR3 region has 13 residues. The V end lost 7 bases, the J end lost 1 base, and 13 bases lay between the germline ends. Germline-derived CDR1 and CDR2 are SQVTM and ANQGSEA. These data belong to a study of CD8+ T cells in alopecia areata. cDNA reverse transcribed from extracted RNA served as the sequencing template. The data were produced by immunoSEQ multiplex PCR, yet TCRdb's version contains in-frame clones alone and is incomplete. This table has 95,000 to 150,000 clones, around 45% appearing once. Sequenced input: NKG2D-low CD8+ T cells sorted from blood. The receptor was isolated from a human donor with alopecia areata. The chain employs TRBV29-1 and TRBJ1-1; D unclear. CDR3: CSELSGENTEAFF. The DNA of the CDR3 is TGCAGCGAACTGAGTGGGGAGAACACTGAAGCTTTCTTT.